This TCR beta chain was sequenced during a study of beta chain features in type 1 diabetes. Study-wide context: Investigators examined 107,917,701 sorted cells across all samples.

CD45RO/CCR7/CD25/CD127/CD95/CD27 separated CD4+ naive, central memory, regulatory and stem cell-like memory cells by sorting. Every isolated RNA sample was fully reverse transcribed, so sequencing captured expressed TCRB transcripts. This table comes from immunoSEQ multiplex PCR, and its TCRdb copy is limited to in-frame clones, with some not included. The top ten hold roughly 0.65% of the sample, which has around 70,000 clones, roughly 49% seen once. Comments on this clone: Its specificity is not known.

Notes on the study in general: For patients, the naive, central memory and Treg TCRB repertoires appeared more alike than for healthy donors. Shortening that was moderate but significant affected the TCRB CDR3s of Type 1 diabetes patients in all four CD4+ subsets.

The TCR originated in a man in his thirties or forties with type 1 diabetes. Sequences were obtained from central memory CD4+ T cells from blood.

The CDR3 DNA is TGTGCCAGCAGCTTAGACTATTTCGGCACAGATACGCAGTATTTT. Its translation is CASSLDYFGTDTQYF. This chain links TRBV7-9 with TRBJ2-3, with no clear D. Germline CDR1 SEHNR, CDR2 FQNEAQ (reference sequence). V was cut by 1 base and J by 1 base, with 9 bases left in between. The CDR3 length is 15 residues.